Listed below are T cell receptor beta chains from one sample, sequenced in a study of blood T cell repertoires in COVID-19. Measured with immunoSEQ multiplex PCR; TCRdb has only the in-frame clones, and not every one. The sample carries tens of thousands of clones, about 90% recorded once. What was sequenced was peripheral blood. These receptors were obtained from a woman older than 75 with active or convalescent COVID-19. CDR3s include the opening cysteine and the closing phenylalanine or tryptophan. The D gene is left open where the match is weak. Rows give clone size only sometimes, using once, few, many, or a class for an expanded clone.

TRBV28	TRBJ1-1	.	.	CASSYGRVVNAFF	TGTGCCAGCAGTTACGGCCGGGTAGTGAACGCTTTCTTT
TRBV27	TRBJ2-3	TRBD1	.	CASPGQGNRRTDTQYF	TGTGCCAGCCCGGGACAGGGAAATCGAAGGACAGATACGCAGTATTTT
TRBV28	TRBJ1-4	.	.	CATRYQGSNEKLFF	TGTGCCACCCGGTATCAGGGTTCTAATGAAAAACTGTTTTTT
TRBV2	TRBJ2-1	TRBD2	.	CASSATGTSGPGEQFF	TGTGCCAGCAGTGCCACCGGGACTAGCGGCCCTGGGGAGCAGTTCTTC
TRBV27	TRBJ1-1	.	.	CASSLSLAVPNTEAFF	TGTGCCAGCAGTTTATCGCTTGCAGTCCCGAACACTGAAGCTTTCTTT
TRBV27	TRBJ1-3	.	.	CASSTNRQGNTIYF	TGTGCCAGCAGTACCAACCGACAGGGAAACACCATATATTTT
TRBV11-2	TRBJ1-3	.	.	CASSLGAGASGNTIYF	TGTGCCAGCAGCTTAGGAGCAGGGGCCTCTGGAAACACCATATATTTT
TRBV5-6	TRBJ2-7	.	.	CASSLRDYEQYF	TGTGCCAGCAGCTTGAGAGACTACGAGCAGTACTTC
TRBV6-5	TRBJ2-7	TRBD2	once	CASKRSSGSYEQYF	TGTGCCAGCAAACGTTCTAGCGGCTCCTACGAGCAGTACTTC
TRBV29-1	TRBJ1-2	.	.	CSVEGTHETNYGYTF	TGCAGCGTTGAAGGGACTCACGAAACAAACTATGGCTACACCTTC
TRBV28	TRBJ2-5	.	.	CASSSAGPIQETQYF	TGTGCCAGCAGTTCGGCGGGACCGATCCAAGAGACCCAGTACTTC
TRBV5-6	TRBJ1-2	.	.	CASSLPTGNYGYTF	TGTGCCAGCAGCTTGCCGACGGGGAACTATGGCTACACCTTC
TRBV7-9	TRBJ1-1	TRBD1	.	CASSSGQGALDTEAFF	TGTGCCAGCAGCTCGGGACAGGGGGCTCTCGACACTGAAGCTTTCTTT
TRBV28	TRBJ2-1	TRBD2	.	CASSLVSGRAGLF	TGTGCCAGCAGTTTAGTTAGCGGGAGGGCCGGTCTCTTC
TRBV5-6	TRBJ2-2	.	.	CASSLQGTIGTGELFF	TGTGCCAGCAGCTTACAGGGTACAATCGGCACCGGGGAGCTGTTTTTT
TRBV10-3	TRBJ2-1	.	.	CAIGKSDSSYNEQFF	TGTGCCATCGGAAAAAGCGATAGCTCCTACAATGAGCAGTTCTTC
TRBV4-1	TRBJ2-3	TRBD2	.	CASSQDRPLPLAGSADTQYF	TGCGCCAGCAGCCAAGATCGCCCCCTACCACTAGCGGGCAGCGCAGATACGCAGTATTTT
TRBV10-2	TRBJ2-1	.	.	CASGLLLTNEQFF	TGCGCCAGCGGACTCTTGCTAACAAATGAGCAGTTCTTC
TRBV9	TRBJ1-1	TRBD1	.	CASSSTGDLMNTEAFF	TGTGCCAGCAGCTCGACAGGGGACTTAATGAACACTGAAGCTTTCTTT
TRBV10-3	TRBJ1-2	.	.	CAISATDNYGYTF	TGTGCCATCAGTGCCACTGATAACTATGGCTACACCTTC
TRBV30	TRBJ2-1	.	.	CAWSPDNNEQFF	TGTGCCTGGAGCCCGGACAACAATGAGCAGTTCTTC
TRBV18	TRBJ1-3	.	.	CASSPTDDSGNTIYF	TGTGCCAGCTCACCAACAGACGATTCTGGAAACACCATATATTTT
TRBV18	TRBJ1-2	.	.	CASSPTGLYGYTF	TGTGCCAGCTCACCTACGGGACTCTATGGCTACACCTTC
TRBV5-8	TRBJ1-2	.	.	CASSFSGGAAGYTF	TGTGCCAGCAGCTTTTCCGGGGGGGCGGCTGGCTACACCTTC
TRBV18	TRBJ2-2	TRBD2	.	CASSVTSGTYTGELFF	TGTGCCAGCTCAGTGACTAGCGGGACCTACACCGGGGAGCTGTTTTTT
TRBV5-1	TRBJ2-3	TRBD2	.	CASSLYLAGGSDTQYF	TGCGCCAGCAGCTTGTACCTAGCGGGAGGATCAGATACGCAGTATTTT
TRBV4-1	TRBJ1-3	.	once	CASSQDISQLSPTGTIYF	TGCGCCAGCAGCCAAGATATATCACAACTCTCGCCAACAGGGACCATATATTTT
TRBV11-1	TRBJ1-1	.	.	CASSLQGNTEAFF	TGTGCCAGCAGCTTACAGGGTAACACTGAAGCTTTCTTT
TRBV9	TRBJ2-5	TRBD1	.	CASSVGVAGWTGGARETQYF	TGTGCCAGCAGCGTAGGTGTCGCGGGTTGGACAGGGGGCGCGAGGGAGACCCAGTACTTC
TRBV28	TRBJ2-7	TRBD2	.	CASTPGTSGAYEQYF	TGTGCCAGCACTCCCGGGACTAGCGGGGCCTACGAGCAGTACTTC
TRBV13	TRBJ2-2	TRBD1	.	CASSSTDRGRNTGELFF	TGTGCCAGCAGCTCTACCGACAGGGGGCGAAACACCGGGGAGCTGTTTTTT
TRBV29-1	TRBJ1-1	.	.	CSVVGVWDTEAFF	TGCAGCGTTGTCGGAGTTTGGGACACTGAAGCTTTCTTT
TRBV28	TRBJ1-5	.	.	CASRLRGNGGQPQHF	TGTGCCAGCAGGCTCCGGGGGAATGGAGGTCAGCCCCAGCATTTT
TRBV5-4	TRBJ2-7	.	.	CASSPSQGSDYEQYF	TGTGCCAGCAGCCCTTCACAGGGATCGGACTACGAGCAGTACTTC
TRBV7-3	TRBJ1-1	TRBD1	few	CASSLGATGTEAFF	TGTGCCAGCAGCTTAGGCGCGACAGGGACTGAAGCTTTCTTT
TRBV11-2	TRBJ2-3	.	.	CASSYEGGLARDTQYF	TGTGCCAGCAGCTACGAGGGAGGCCTAGCCCGAGATACGCAGTATTTT
TRBV27	TRBJ2-2	.	few	CASSLGQNTGELFF	TGTGCCAGCAGTTTGGGACAGAACACCGGGGAGCTGTTTTTT
TRBV9	TRBJ1-5	.	.	CASSVNGLNQPQHF	TGTGCCAGCAGCGTAAACGGTTTAAATCAGCCCCAGCATTTT
TRBV30	TRBJ2-7	.	.	CAWSVASYEQYF	TGTGCCTGGAGTGTTGCTAGCTACGAGCAGTACTTC
TRBV5-1	TRBJ1-5	TRBD1	.	CASSLQGDQPQHF	TGCGCCAGCAGCTTACAGGGGGATCAGCCCCAGCATTTT
TRBV5-1	TRBJ2-5	TRBD2	.	CASSRAGEGQETQYF	TGCGCCAGCAGCCGGGCGGGAGAAGGCCAAGAGACCCAGTACTTC
TRBV6-7	TRBJ1-5	TRBD1	.	CASSNRGVNNQPQHF	TGTGCCAGCAGTAACAGGGGAGTGAACAATCAGCCCCAGCATTTT
TRBV4-3	TRBJ1-1	.	once	CASSQAETHLDKAFF	TGCGCCAGCAGCCAAGCCGAGACTCACCTCGATAAAGCTTTCTTT
TRBV2	TRBJ2-7	.	.	CASSADYEQYF	TGTGCCAGCAGTGCAGACTACGAGCAGTACTTC
TRBV5-1	TRBJ2-3	TRBD2	.	CASSSGLAGGSDTQYF	TGCGCCAGCAGCTCCGGACTAGCGGGAGGTTCAGATACGCAGTATTTT